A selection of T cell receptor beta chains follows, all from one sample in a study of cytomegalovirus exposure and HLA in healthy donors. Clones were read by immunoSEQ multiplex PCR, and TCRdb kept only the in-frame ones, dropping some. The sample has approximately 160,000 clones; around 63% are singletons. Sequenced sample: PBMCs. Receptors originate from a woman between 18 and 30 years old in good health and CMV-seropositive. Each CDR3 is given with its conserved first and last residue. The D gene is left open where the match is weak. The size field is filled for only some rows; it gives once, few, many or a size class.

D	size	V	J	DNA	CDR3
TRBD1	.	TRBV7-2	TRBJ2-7	TGTGCCAGCAGCTACCGGGACAGGGTGTCCGAGCAGTACTTC	CASSYRDRVSEQYF
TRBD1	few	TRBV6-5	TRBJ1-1	TGTGCCAGCAGTAACAGGGGCATGAACACTGAAGCTTTCTTT	CASSNRGMNTEAFF
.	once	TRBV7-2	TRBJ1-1	TGTGCCAGCAGCTTGGGGGGGCTTACTGAAGCTTTCTTT	CASSLGGLTEAFF
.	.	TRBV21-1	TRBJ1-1	TGTGCCAGCAGCAAATGGGCAGGGCGGGAGAACACTGAAGCTTTCTTT	CASSKWAGRENTEAFF
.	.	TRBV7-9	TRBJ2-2	TGTGCCAGCAAAACGGTCCCGAACACCGGGGAGCTGTTTTTT	CASKTVPNTGELFF
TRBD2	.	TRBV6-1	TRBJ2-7	TGTGCCAGCAGTGAATATGGGACTAGGCTCTTGTACGAGCAGTACTTC	CASSEYGTRLLYEQYF
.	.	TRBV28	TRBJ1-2	TGTGCCAGCAGCCCACCGACAGCCTATGGCTACACCTTC	CASSPPTAYGYTF
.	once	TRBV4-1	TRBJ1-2	TGCGCCAGCAGCCTTAGTCATTCCGGCTACACCTTC	CASSLSHSGYTF
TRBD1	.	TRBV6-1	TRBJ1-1	TGTGCCAGCAGTGACCCGGGACAGGGGCGGACTGAAGCTTTCTTT	CASSDPGQGRTEAFF
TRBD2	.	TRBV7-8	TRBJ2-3	TGTGCCAGCAGATCTAAGCGGGAGGGAAGCACAGATACGCAGTATTTT	CASRSKREGSTDTQYF
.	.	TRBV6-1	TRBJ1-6	TGTGCCAGCAGTCGAGCTTCACCCCTCCACTTT	CASSRASPLHF
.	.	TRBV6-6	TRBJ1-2	TGTGCCAGCAGACCCACAGAATCGTTCGGCTACACCTTC	CASRPTESFGYTF
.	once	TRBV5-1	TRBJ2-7	TGCGCCAGCAGCTTGGGGGGGTTCGAGGAGGGCTACGAGCAGTACTTC	CASSLGGFEEGYEQYF
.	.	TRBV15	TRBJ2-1	TGTGCCACCAGACCGATCCCGGACCCGGGGTTCAATGAGCAGTTCTTC	CATRPIPDPGFNEQFF
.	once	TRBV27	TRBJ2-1	TGTGCCAGCAGAGGAGGGAGATGGAATGAGCAGTTCTTC	CASRGGRWNEQFF
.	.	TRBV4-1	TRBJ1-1	TGCGCCAGCAGCCAGATATCCGAGGGTAACACTGAAGCTTTCTTT	CASSQISEGNTEAFF
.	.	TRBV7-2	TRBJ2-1	TGTGCCAGCAGCTTAAAATGGACAAGTTCCTACAATGAGCAGTTCTTC	CASSLKWTSSYNEQFF
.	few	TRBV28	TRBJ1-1	TGTGCCAGCAGTTTATATTCCCGGGGAACTGAAGCTTTCTTT	CASSLYSRGTEAFF
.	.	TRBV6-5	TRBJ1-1	TGTGCCAGCAGTTACGGGGGACATGAAGCTTTCTTT	CASSYGGHEAFF
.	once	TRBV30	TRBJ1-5	TGTGCCTGGAATGGAGGTTACAGGGATCAGCCCCAGCATTTT	CAWNGGYRDQPQHF
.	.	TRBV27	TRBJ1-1	TGTGCCAGCAGTGAACTGTCCGGGGGGAACACTGAAGCTTTCTTT	CASSELSGGNTEAFF
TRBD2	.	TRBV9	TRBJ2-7	TGTGCCAGCAGCGTAGGGGGAGGGACCTACGAGCAGTACTTC	CASSVGGGTYEQYF
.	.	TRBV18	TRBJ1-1	TGTGCCAGCGCACCGACCGGGTTACAGGCTGAAGCTTTCTTT	CASAPTGLQAEAFF
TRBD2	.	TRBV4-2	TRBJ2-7	TGTGCCAGCAGCCAAGAGAACAGGGCTAGCGGGGGTTACGAGCAGCACTTC	CASSQENRASGGYEQHF
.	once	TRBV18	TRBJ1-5	TGTGCCAGCTCACCCCTTGGTATAGGGGAGCCCCAGCATTTT	CASSPLGIGEPQHF
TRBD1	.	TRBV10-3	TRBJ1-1	TGTGCCATCAGGACGGGACAGAGTCACACTGAAGCTTTCTTT	CAIRTGQSHTEAFF
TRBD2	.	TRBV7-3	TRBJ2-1	TGTGCCAGCAGCACCCTAGCGGGAGGGAGGAATGAGCAGTTCTTC	CASSTLAGGRNEQFF
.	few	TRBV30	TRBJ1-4	TGTGCCTGGAGTGTCGGCGGAAAACTGTTTTTT	CAWSVGGKLFF
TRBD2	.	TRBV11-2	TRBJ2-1	TGTGCCAGCAGCTTAGAGCTAGCGGAGAGGGATGAGCAGTTCTTC	CASSLELAERDEQFF
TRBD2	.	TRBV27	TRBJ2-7	TGTGCCAGCAGTTTATCTAGCGGGAGGGCATACGAGCAGTACTTC	CASSLSSGRAYEQYF
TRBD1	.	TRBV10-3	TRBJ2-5	TGTGCCATCAGTGAGTCGCGGGACAGGTCATTGAAGACCCAGTACTTC	CAISESRDRSLKTQYF
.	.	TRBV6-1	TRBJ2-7	TGTGCCAGCAGGGAGACTGCCGCATCCTACGAGCAGTACTTC	CASRETAASYEQYF
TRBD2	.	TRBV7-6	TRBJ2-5	TGTGCCAGCAGCTTAGTGGTAGCGGGGACTCAAGAGACCCAGTACTTC	CASSLVVAGTQETQYF
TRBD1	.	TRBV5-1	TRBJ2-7	TGCGCCAGCAGAGGACAGGCGAGCTCCTACGAGCAGTACTTC	CASRGQASSYEQYF